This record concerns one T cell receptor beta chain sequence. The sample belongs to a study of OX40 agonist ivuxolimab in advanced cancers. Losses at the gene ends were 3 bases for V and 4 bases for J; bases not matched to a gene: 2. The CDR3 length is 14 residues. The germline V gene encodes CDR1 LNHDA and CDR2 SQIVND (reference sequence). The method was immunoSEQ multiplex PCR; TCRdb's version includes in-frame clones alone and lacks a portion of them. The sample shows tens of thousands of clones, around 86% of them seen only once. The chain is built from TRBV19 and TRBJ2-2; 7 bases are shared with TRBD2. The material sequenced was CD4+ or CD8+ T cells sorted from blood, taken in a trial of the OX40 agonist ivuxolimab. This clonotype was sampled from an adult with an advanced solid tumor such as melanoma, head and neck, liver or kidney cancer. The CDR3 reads CASSIGEGTGELFF. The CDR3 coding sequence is TGTGCCAGTAGTATCGGGGAGGGCACCGGGGAGCTGTTTTTT. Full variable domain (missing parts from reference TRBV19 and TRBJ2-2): DGGITQSPKYLFRKEGQNVTLSCEQNLNHDAMYWYRQDPGQGLRLIYYSQIVNDFQKGDIAEGYSVSREKKESFPLTVTSAQKNPTAFYLCASSIGEGTGELFFGEGSRLTVL.